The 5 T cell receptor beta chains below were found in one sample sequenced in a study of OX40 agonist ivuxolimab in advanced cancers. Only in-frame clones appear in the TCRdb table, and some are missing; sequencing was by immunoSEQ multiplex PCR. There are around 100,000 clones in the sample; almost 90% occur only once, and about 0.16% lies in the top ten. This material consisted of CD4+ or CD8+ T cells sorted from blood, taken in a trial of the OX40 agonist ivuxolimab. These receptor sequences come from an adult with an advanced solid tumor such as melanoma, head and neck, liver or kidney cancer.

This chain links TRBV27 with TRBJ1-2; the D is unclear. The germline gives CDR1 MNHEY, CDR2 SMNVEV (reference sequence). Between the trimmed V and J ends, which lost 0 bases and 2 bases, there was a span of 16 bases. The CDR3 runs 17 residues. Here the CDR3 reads CASSLSGWLAQNYGYTF. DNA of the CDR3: TGTGCCAGCAGTTTATCGGGGTGGTTGGCGCAAAACTATGGCTACACCTTC.

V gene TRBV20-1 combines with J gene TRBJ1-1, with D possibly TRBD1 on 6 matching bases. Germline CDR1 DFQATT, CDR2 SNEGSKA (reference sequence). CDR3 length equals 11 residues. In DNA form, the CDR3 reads TGCAATGGGAGGGGGGCCTCAGGGGCTTTCTTT. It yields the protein CNGRGASGAFF.

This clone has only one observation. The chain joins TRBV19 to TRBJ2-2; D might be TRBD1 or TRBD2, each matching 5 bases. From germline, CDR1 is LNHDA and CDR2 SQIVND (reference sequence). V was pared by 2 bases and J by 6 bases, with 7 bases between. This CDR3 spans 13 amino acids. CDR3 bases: TGTGCCAGTAGTATACTGGGGGCCGGGGAGCTGTTTTTT. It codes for CASSILGAGELFF.

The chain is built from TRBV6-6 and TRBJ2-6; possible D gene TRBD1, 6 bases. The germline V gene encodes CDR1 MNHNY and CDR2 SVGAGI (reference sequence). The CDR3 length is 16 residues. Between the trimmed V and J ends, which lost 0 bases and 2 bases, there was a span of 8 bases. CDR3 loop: CASSYSAGAGANVLTF. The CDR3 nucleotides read TGTGCCAGCAGTTACTCGGCAGGGGCTGGGGCCAACGTCCTGACTTTC.

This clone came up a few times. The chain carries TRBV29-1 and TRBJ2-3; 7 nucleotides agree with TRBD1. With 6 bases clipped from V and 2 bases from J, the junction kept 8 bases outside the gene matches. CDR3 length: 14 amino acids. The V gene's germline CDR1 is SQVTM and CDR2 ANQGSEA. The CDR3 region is CSVRDRASTDTQYF. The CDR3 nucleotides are TGCAGCGTGAGGGACAGAGCTTCCACAGATACGCAGTATTTT.